The sequence of this T cell receptor (beta chain) was determined in a study of T-cell reconstitution after alpha-beta-depleted transplantation in children. Preparing the TCRbeta library involved the use of unique molecular identifiers. TCRdb recomputed calls from the PCR reads with MiXCR, one row per CDR3 protein. Among 150,000 to 250,000 distinct CDR3 sequences listed, about 14% were seen once. In this sample, this clonotype turned up many times. Per germline, CDR1 MNHNS and CDR2 SASEGT. V shed 6 bases, J shed 0 bases, and the junction held 7 bases outside the gene matches. The CDR3 is made up of 16 amino acids.

The gene calls are TRBV6-1 and TRBJ2-1; 8 nucleotides align to TRBD2. This specimen consisted of PBMCs from the stem cell graft donor, obtained from the stem cell graft. The TCR was taken from a human donor who donated a stem cell graft to a child with acute lymphoblastic leukemia. The DNA for the CDR3 is TGTGCCAGCAGCCCAATCAGCGGGAGCTCCTACAATGAGCAGTTCTTC. It specifies CASSPISGSSYNEQFF.